The present TCR beta chain was sequenced within a study of blood T cells in healthy people across ages. The CDR3 contains 12 residues. Germline V gene sequence: CDR1 SQVTM, CDR2 ANQGSEA. V was clipped by 1 base and J by 8 bases, with 8 bases between them. This clonotype was observed a few times. Combining a sample-barcoded 5' primer with a J-beta primer mix, a second PCR ran for roughly 6 to 12 cycles. TCRdb used MiXCR to reprocess the 5' RACE reads, holding one entry per CDR3 protein. The top ten clones hold around 9.2% of a sample with hundreds of thousands of distinct CDR3 sequences, more than 20% of them seen once. This same sample was also part of a study on T cells of mothers and their children.

The chain has TRBV29-1 and TRBJ2-2; D is undetermined. The receptor was isolated from a boy younger than 18 in good health. What was sequenced was blood. The CDR3 sequence: CSVEGDPGELFF. The CDR3 DNA sequence: TGCAGCGTTGAAGGTGATCCGGGGGAGCTGTTTTTT.